This record looks at one T cell receptor (beta chain) sequence and its context. Its antigen remains unidentified. The CDR3 is made up of 14 amino acids. Deletions cut 5 bases from V and 6 bases from J, with 16 bases between. This specimen comes from a study of post-analysis software for immune sequencing data. Study-wide points: In patients, TRBV5-6, TRBV5-1 and TRBV20-1 belonged to several TRBV segments found more frequently than in controls.

Libraries were made from TCR beta cDNA, and they carried unique molecular identifiers. Using its own MiXCR run on the PCR reads, TCRdb lists one record per CDR3 protein. This table has some 800,000 distinct CDR3 sequences, around 45% appearing once. The V gene is TRBV12-3 or TRBV12-4, the J gene TRBJ1-1; D is undetermined. The sample comprised blood. This TCR was sampled from a girl between 10 and 17 years old with multiple sclerosis. The CDR3 here is CASSGPQGRAEAFF. Here the CDR3 DNA reads TGTGCCAGCAGTGGCCCCCAAGGGAGGGCTGAAGCTTTCTTT.